This T cell receptor beta chain was profiled in a study of blood T cell repertoires in COVID-19. Study details: COVID-19 samples collected from the United States, Italy and Spain covered acute and convalescent phases.

Using immunoSEQ multiplex PCR, the repertoire was profiled, and TCRdb retains in-frame clones only, with some absent. The top ten hold 6.2% of the sample, which has approximately 200,000 clones, about 87% seen once. After removal of 6 bases from V and 1 base from J, the junction contained 4 bases not matched to a gene. Germline CDR1 reads SNHLY; CDR2 reads FYNNEI. This CDR3 is built from 14 residues. The V and J genes are TRBV2 and TRBJ2-5; TRBD2 agrees at 8 bases. The sequenced sample consisted of peripheral blood. The TCR originated in a man aged 55-75 years who had recovered from COVID-19. The CDR3 protein is CASRPLAVQETQYF. CDR3 DNA sequence: TGTGCCAGCAGACCACTAGCGGTCCAAGAGACCCAGTACTTC.